This T cell receptor (beta chain) originates from a study of T-cell reconstitution after alpha-beta-depleted transplantation in children. This clonotype has a handful of counts. The CDR3 is made up of 16 amino acids. Trimming removed 6 bases from V and 4 bases from J; junction bases left unmatched: 11. Germline V CDR1 and CDR2: PRHDT, FYEKMQ (reference sequence). Construction of the TCRbeta library involved unique molecular identifiers. TCRdb reanalysed the PCR reads using MiXCR and keeps one entry per CDR3 protein. The sample holds about 540,000 distinct CDR3 sequences; 15% to 20% are singletons and the top ten take about 3.1%.

Sequences were derived from PBMCs from the stem cell graft donor, sampled from the stem cell graft. The chain links TRBV13 to TRBJ2-7, with TRBD1 matching 11 bases. This receptor was identified in a human donor who donated a stem cell graft to a child with acute lymphoblastic leukemia. CDR3: CASRIRVRDRGYEQYF. In DNA form, the CDR3 reads TGTGCCAGCAGGATTAGAGTACGGGACAGGGGGTACGAGCAGTACTTC.